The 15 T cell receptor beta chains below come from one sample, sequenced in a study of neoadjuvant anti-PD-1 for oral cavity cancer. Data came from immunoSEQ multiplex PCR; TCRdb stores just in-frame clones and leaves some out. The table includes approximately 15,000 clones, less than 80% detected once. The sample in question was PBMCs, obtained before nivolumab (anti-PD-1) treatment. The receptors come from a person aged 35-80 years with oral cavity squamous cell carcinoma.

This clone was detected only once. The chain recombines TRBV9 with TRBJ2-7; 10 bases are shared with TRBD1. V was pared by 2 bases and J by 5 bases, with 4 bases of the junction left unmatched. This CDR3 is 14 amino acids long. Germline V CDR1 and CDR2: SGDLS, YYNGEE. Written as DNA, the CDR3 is TGTGCCAGCAGCGTCGGGACAGGGGAGGACGAGCAGTACTTC. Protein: CASSVGTGEDEQYF. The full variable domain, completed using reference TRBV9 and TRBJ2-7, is DSGVTQTPKHLITATGQRVTLRCSPRSGDLSVYWYQQSLDQGLQFLIQYYNGEERAKGNILERFSAQQFPDLHSELNLSSLELGDSALYFCASSVGTGEDEQYFGPGTRLTVT.

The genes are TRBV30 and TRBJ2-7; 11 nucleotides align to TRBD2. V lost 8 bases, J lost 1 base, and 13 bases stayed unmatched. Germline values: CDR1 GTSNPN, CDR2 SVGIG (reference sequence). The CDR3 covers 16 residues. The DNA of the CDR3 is TGTGCCATCGGGACTAGCGGCTCTAGAGTATCCTACGAGCAGTACTTC. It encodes CAIGTSGSRVSYEQYF.

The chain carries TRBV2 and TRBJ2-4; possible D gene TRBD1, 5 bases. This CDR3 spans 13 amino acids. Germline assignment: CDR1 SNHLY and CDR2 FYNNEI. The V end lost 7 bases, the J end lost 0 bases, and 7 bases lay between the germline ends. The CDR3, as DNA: TGTGCCAGCACGACAGAAGCCAAAAACATTCAGTACTTC. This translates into CASTTEAKNIQYF.

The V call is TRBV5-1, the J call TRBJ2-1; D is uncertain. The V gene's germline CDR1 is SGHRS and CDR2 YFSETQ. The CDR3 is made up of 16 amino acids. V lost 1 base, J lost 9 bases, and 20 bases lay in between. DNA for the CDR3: TGCGCCAGCAGCTTGAATGTGGGCCAACAAGAAAGTGAGCAGTTCTTC. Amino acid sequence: CASSLNVGQQESEQFF.

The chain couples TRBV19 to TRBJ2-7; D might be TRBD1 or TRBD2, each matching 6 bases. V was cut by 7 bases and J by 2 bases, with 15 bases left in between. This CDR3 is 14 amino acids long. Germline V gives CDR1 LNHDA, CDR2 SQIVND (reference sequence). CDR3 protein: CASTPGDKTYEQYF. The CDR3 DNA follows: TGTGCCAGTACCCCGGGGGACAAGACCTACGAGCAGTACTTC.

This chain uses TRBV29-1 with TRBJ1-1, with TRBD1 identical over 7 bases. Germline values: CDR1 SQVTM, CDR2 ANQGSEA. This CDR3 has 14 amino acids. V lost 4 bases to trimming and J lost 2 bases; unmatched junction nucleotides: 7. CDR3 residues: CSVGPGTANTEAFF. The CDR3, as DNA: TGCAGCGTTGGACCCGGGACAGCTAACACTGAAGCTTTCTTT.

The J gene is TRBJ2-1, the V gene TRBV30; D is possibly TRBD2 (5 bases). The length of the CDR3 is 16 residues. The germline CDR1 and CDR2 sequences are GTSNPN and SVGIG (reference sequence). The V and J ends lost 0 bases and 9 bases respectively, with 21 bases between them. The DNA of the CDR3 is TGTGCCTGGAGTGTCCTTGGGAGCACTACCAGCAGTGAGCAGTTCTTC. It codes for CAWSVLGSTTSSEQFF.

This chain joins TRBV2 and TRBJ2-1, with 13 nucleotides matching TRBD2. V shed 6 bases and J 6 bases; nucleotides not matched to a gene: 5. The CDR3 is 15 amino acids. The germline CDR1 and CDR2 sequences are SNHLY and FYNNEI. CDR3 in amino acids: CASRRTSGGANEQFF. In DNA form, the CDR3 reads TGTGCCAGCAGGCGTACTAGCGGGGGGGCCAATGAGCAGTTCTTC. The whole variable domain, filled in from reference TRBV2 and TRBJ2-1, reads EPEVTQTPSHQVTQMGQEVILRCVPISNHLYFYWYRQILGQKVEFLVSFYNNEISEKSEIFDDQFSVERPDGSNFTLKIRSTKLEDSAMYFCASRRTSGGANEQFFGPGTRLTVL.

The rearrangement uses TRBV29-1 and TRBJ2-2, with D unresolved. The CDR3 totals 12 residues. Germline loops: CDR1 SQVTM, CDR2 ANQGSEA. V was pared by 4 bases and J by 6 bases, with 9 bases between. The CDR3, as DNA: TGCAGCGTTGCCCAGCCTGCCGGGGAGCTGTTTTTT. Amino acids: CSVAQPAGELFF.

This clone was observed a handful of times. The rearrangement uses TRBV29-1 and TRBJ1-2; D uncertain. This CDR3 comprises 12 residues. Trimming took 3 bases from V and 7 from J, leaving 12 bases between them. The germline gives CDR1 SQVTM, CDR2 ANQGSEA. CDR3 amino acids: CSVDLDLAGYTF. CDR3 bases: TGCAGCGTTGACCTGGACCTGGCTGGCTACACCTTC.

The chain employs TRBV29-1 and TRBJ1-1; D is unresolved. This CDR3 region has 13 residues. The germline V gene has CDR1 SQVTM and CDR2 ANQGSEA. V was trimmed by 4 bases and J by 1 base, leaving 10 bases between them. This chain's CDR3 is CSVAVISNTEAFF. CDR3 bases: TGCAGCGTTGCCGTAATCTCGAACACTGAAGCTTTCTTT.

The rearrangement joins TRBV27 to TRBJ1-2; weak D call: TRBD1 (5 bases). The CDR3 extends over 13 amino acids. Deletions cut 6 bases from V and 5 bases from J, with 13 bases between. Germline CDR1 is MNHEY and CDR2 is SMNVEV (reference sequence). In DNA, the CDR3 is TGTGCCAGCAGCTTGGACATGGGATATGGCTACACCTTC. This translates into CASSLDMGYGYTF.

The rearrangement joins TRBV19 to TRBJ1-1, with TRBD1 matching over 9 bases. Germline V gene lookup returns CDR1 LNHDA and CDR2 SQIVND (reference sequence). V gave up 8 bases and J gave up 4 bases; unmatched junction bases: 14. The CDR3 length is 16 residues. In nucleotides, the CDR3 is TGTGCCAGTTCGTCGAGGGGACAGGGTTCGGCCACTGAAGCTTTCTTT. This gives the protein CASSSRGQGSATEAFF.

The CDR3 region is CACDRNQEGNTIYF. The CDR3 DNA is TGTGCCTGTGACAGGAATCAAGAAGGAAACACCATATATTTT. The rearrangement links TRBV30 to TRBJ1-3, with a tentative D call TRBD1 (6 bases). V lost 6 bases and J lost 4, with 16 bases in between. This CDR3 contains 14 residues. The germline gives CDR1 GTSNPN, CDR2 SVGIG (reference sequence).

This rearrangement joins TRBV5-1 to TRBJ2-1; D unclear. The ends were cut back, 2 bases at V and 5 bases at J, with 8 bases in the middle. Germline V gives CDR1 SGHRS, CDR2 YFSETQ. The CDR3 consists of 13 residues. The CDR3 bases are TGCGCCAGCAGCTTCTCCTTAAACAATGAGCAGTTCTTC. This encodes CASSFSLNNEQFF.